These 9 T cell receptor beta chains share one sample of origin, sequenced in a study of OX40 agonist ivuxolimab in advanced cancers. Clones were read by immunoSEQ multiplex PCR, and TCRdb kept only the in-frame ones, dropping some. The data show tens of thousands of clones, with 80% to 90% seen just once and more than 9% held by the top ten. Sequenced material: CD4+ or CD8+ T cells sorted from blood, taken in a trial of the OX40 agonist ivuxolimab. These receptors came from an adult with an advanced solid tumor such as melanoma, head and neck, liver or kidney cancer.

This clone was counted between two and nine times. This chain uses TRBV28 with TRBJ1-1; D is unresolved. The CDR3 has 13 amino acids. Between the trimmed V and J ends, which lost 9 bases and 6 bases, there was a span of 17 bases. Germline loops: CDR1 MDHEN, CDR2 SYDVKM. The CDR3 spells CASLESGSAEAFF. For the CDR3, the DNA is TGTGCCAGTCTGGAATCGGGTTCGGCTGAAGCTTTCTTT.

This clone was detected only once. V gene TRBV7-9 combines with J gene TRBJ1-1; D not resolved. Trimming shortened V by 1 base and J by 11 bases, and 11 bases separated the two germline ends. The CDR3 is made up of 12 amino acids. Germline lookup yields CDR1 SEHNR and CDR2 FQNEAQ (reference sequence). The CDR3 coding sequence is TGTGCCAGCAGCTTAGACCGGGGAGAGGCTTTCTTT. Protein: CASSLDRGEAFF.

This clone was observed a handful of times. The J gene is TRBJ2-7, the V gene TRBV10-2; D is unclear. CDR3 length: 13 residues. V was clipped by 2 bases and J by 1 base, with 6 bases between them. Germline lookup yields CDR1 WSHSY and CDR2 SAAADI. The DNA for the CDR3 is TGCGCCAGCAGTGAGGGCAGGTCCTACGAGCAGTACTTC. Encoded protein: CASSEGRSYEQYF.

CDR3 sequence: CAISESAAGNTYNEQFF. CDR3 sequence (DNA): TGTGCCATCAGTGAGTCAGCGGCGGGAAATACCTACAATGAGCAGTTCTTC. The chain couples TRBV10-3 to TRBJ2-1; perhaps TRBD2 as D (6 bases). CDR3 length: 17 amino acids. Trimming cost V 0 bases and J 2 bases, with 14 bases left between them. Germline V lookup: CDR1 ENHRY, CDR2 SYGVKD.

The genes are TRBV19 and TRBJ2-2; D ambiguous. This CDR3 has 16 residues. V was clipped by 0 bases and J by 2 bases, with 10 bases between them. CDR1 and CDR2 (germline): LNHDA, SQIVND (reference sequence). The CDR3 DNA reads TGTGCCAGTAGTATAGATGTTACAATAAACACCGGGGAGCTGTTTTTT. It yields the protein CASSIDVTINTGELFF.

The J gene is TRBJ1-5, the V gene TRBV6-5; TRBD1 might be the D (5 bases). In germline, CDR1 is MNHEY, CDR2 SVGAGI. The CDR3 extends over 15 amino acids. V was cut by 4 bases and J by 0 bases, with 10 bases left in between. CDR3 DNA sequence: TGTGCCAGCAGTTCAGAGGGGTATAGCAATCAGCCCCAGCATTTT. This gives the protein CASSSEGYSNQPQHF.

The rearrangement links TRBV6-1 to TRBJ2-5, with a tentative D call TRBD2 (5 bases). Germline loops: CDR1 MNHNS, CDR2 SASEGT. V lost 3 bases and J 2 bases, leaving 13 bases between the germline ends. The length of the CDR3 is 15 residues. Here the CDR3 reads CASSDAEDLQETQYF. CDR3 coding DNA: TGTGCCAGCAGTGACGCGGAGGACTTACAAGAGACCCAGTACTTC.

The CDR3 nucleotides are TGCGCCAGCAGAGCTTGGGCGTTGCGGGGCACTGAAGCTTTCTTT. Encoded protein: CASRAWALRGTEAFF. This sequence joins TRBV10-2 and TRBJ1-1, with D unclear. CDR3 length: 15 residues. V was shortened by 6 bases and J by 4 bases, with 18 bases between the two germline ends. CDR1 WSHSY and CDR2 SAAADI come from the germline V gene.

The CDR3 DNA follows: TGTGCAAGTCGCTTAGCCTCCGGGTCCTCTAACTTC. This translates into CASRLASGSSNF. This chain links TRBV12-2 with TRBJ1-2. TRBV12-2 is noted as a pseudogene. CDR3 length: 12 amino acids.